The TCR beta chain described here comes from a study of cytomegalovirus exposure and HLA in healthy donors. J gave up 3 bases and V 4 bases, and 3 bases lay outside the gene matches. The length of the CDR3 is 15 residues. Germline V lookup: CDR1 SGHNT, CDR2 YYREEE (reference sequence). Study findings and constraints: HLA restriction was apparent for most CMV-associated TCR beta chains in a later analysis. Further analysis was carried out later, and it showed several of the most significant clusters appearing linked to common viral pathogens. The authors enumerated over 150 TCR beta chains as linked to cytomegalovirus.

Researchers ran the PCR with 60 Vbeta and 13 Jbeta primers. Profiling relied on immunoSEQ multiplex PCR, and the TCRdb table lists in-frame clones only, not all of them. The sample's table shows 100,000 to 150,000 clones. Turning to this clone: Its antigen is still unknown.

This sequence joins TRBV5-4 and TRBJ2-1, with 11 positions matching TRBD2. What was sequenced was PBMCs. The receptor was isolated from a man aged 40-49 years in good health and CMV-seronegative. The CDR3 is CASSPGLADYNEQFF. The DNA for the CDR3 is TGTGCCAGCAGCCCGGGACTAGCGGACTACAATGAGCAGTTCTTC.